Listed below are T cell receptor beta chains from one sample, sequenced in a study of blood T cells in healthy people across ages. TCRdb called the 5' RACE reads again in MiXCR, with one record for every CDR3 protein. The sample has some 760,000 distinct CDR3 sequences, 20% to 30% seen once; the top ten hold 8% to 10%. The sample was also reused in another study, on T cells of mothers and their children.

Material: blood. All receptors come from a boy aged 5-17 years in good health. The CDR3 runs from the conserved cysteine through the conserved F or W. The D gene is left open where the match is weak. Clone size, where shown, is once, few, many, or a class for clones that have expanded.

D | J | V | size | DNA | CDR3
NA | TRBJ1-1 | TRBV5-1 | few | TGCGCCACACGTTCGCCCCCGAACACTGAAGCTTTCTTT | CATRSPPNTEAFF
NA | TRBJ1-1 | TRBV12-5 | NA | TGTGCTAGTGGCCTCCCCCCGGGACTCGATGAGAACACTGAAGCTTTCTTT | CASGLPPGLDENTEAFF
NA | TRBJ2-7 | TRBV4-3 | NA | TGCGCCAGCAGCCAAGGGTGGGGCAGGGAATTTTCCTACGAGCAGTACTTC | CASSQGWGREFSYEQYF
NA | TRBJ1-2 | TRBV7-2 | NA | TGTGCCAGCAGCAACAGCAGGGAGGATGGCTACACCTTC | CASSNSREDGYTF
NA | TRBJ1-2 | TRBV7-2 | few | TGTGCCGTGGGCTATGGCTACACCTTC | CAVGYGYTF
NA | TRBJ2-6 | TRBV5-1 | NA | TGCGCCAGCAGCTTGGACGGGCCAAACCGCTCTGGGGCCAACGTCCTGACTTTC | CASSLDGPNRSGANVLTF
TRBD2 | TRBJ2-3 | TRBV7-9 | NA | TGTGCCAGCAGCGCGGGACTAGCGGGAAAGAAGTTGGATACGCAGTATTTT | CASSAGLAGKKLDTQYF
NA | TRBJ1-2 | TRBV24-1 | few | TGTGCCACCAGTGACCCCAATCTGCCCTCTTTCTATGGCTACACCTTC | CATSDPNLPSFYGYTF
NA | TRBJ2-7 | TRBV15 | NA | TGTGCCACCAGCAGAGATCTAGAGGGGCCTCCCGAGCAGTACTTC | CATSRDLEGPPEQYF
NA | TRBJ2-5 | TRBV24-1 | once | TGTGCCACCAGTGATTTTTTACAAGAGACCCAGTACTTC | CATSDFLQETQYF
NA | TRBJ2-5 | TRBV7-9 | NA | TGTGCCAGCAGCCCCGGGCAGATTGAAGAGACCCAGTACTTC | CASSPGQIEETQYF
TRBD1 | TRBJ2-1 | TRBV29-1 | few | TGCAGCGTAGTCCCCGGACAGGGTGTCAATGAGCAGTTCTTC | CSVVPGQGVNEQFF
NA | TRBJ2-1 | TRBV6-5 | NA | TGTGCCAGCAGTTACGTAAGTCCTCCGTATGAGCAGTTCTTC | CASSYVSPPYEQFF
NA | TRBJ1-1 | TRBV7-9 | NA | TGTGCCAGCAGCCCACCAGCGGGTGAAGGGACTGAAGCTTTCTTT | CASSPPAGEGTEAFF
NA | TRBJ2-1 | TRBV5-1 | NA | TGCGCCAGCAGCTTGGATCCGCAGGGGAACAATGAGCAGTTCTTC | CASSLDPQGNNEQFF
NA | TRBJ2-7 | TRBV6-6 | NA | TGTGCCAGCACCCAGCAGAGCCCCTACGAGCAGTACTTC | CASTQQSPYEQYF
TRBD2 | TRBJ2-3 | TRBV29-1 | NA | TGCAGCGTTGAACGGGGACTAACAGATACGCAGTATTTT | CSVERGLTDTQYF
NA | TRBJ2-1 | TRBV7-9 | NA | TGTGCCAGCAGCTTGAGCCGGGAGAGATTTGCAAGTGGGCAGTTCTTC | CASSLSRERFASGQFF
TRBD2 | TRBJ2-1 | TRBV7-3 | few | TGTGCCAGCAGCCCTCTAGCGGGGGTGGACTACAATGAGCAGTTCTTC | CASSPLAGVDYNEQFF
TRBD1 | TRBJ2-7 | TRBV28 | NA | TGTGCCATCACCGGGACAGACTCCTACGAGCAGTACTTC | CAITGTDSYEQYF
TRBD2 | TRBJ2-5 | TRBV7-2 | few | TGTGCCAGCAGCTTATCTGGTAGCGGGGGGGAGGAAGAGACCCAGTACTTC | CASSLSGSGGEEETQYF
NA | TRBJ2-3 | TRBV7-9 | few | TGTGCCAGCAGCACCCCGACAGGGAGGGATACGCAGTATTTT | CASSTPTGRDTQYF
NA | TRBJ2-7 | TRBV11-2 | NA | TGTGCCAGCAGCTTAGATTTGTGGTCGGGACCGGGTCGTGAGCAGTACTTC | CASSLDLWSGPGREQYF
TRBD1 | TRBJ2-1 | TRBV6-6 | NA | TGTGCCAGCAGTCACCCCGGGACAGGGGTTTTCGATGAGCAGTTCTTC | CASSHPGTGVFDEQFF
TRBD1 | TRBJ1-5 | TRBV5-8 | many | TGTGCCAGCAGCTTGAGGACAGGGGATCAGCCCCAGCATTTT | CASSLRTGDQPQHF
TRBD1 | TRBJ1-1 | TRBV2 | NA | TGTGCCAGCAGTTGGGGGACAGGGGGCAGGGATGGTGAAGCTTTCTTT | CASSWGTGGRDGEAFF